These 26 T cell receptor beta chains came from one sample sequenced in a study of T cell repertoires in cytomegalovirus infection. These receptors have no known antigen. TCRdb passed the reads through MiXCR, listing each CDR3 protein once. Among approximately 730,000 distinct CDR3 sequences, roughly 30% were seen once, and the ten largest hold about 20%. This specimen consisted of cultured PBMCs, obtained from culture after CMV antigen stimulation. The source is a human donor in good health (CMV status not recorded). Some clones in this sample may be carry-over from other donors' samples.

This clonotype was observed a handful of times. This rearrangement joins TRBV7-2 to TRBJ2-1; D perhaps matches TRBD1 (5 bases). Looked up from germline, CDR1 is SGHTA and CDR2 is FQGNSA. The CDR3 contains 16 residues. V dropped 4 bases and J dropped 0 bases, with 13 bases sitting between them. The chain's CDR3 is CASSSHRSSSYNEQFF. CDR3 sequence (DNA): TGTGCCAGCAGCTCCCACAGGTCTAGCTCCTACAATGAGCAGTTCTTC.

This clonotype has more than one count but fewer than ten. The rearrangement joins TRBV18 to TRBJ2-1; TRBD2 matches at 7 bases. Germline lookup yields CDR1 KGHSH and CDR2 LQKENI. The CDR3 length is 15 residues. J gave up 4 bases and V 3 bases, and 6 bases lay outside the gene matches. The CDR3 loop reads CASSPRVAGYNEQFF. The DNA for the CDR3 is TGTGCCAGCTCACCCCGTGTAGCGGGTTACAATGAGCAGTTCTTC.

Turning to this clonotype: Its ends do not fully match the called genes, so a read error is possible. The chain has TRBV7-2 and TRBJ1-2; D is perhaps TRBD1 (5 bases). The germline V gene has CDR1 SGHTA and CDR2 FQGNSA. CDR3 length: 15 amino acids. The CDR3 nucleotides read TGTGCCAGCAGCTTAACGACCGCAGGGTACTATGTCTACACCTTC. Protein product: CASSLTTAGYYVYTF.

In nucleotides, the CDR3 is TGTGCCACCAGTGATTCTCCCGGCGGGAGAGACACCGGGGAGCTGTTTTTT. Translated: CATSDSPGGRDTGELFF. This chain links TRBV24-1 with TRBJ2-2; 7 bases agree with TRBD2. The CDR3 extends over 17 amino acids. Looked up from germline, CDR1 is KGHDR and CDR2 is SFDVKD. The J segment lost 3 bases and the V segment lost 2 bases, leaving 8 bases of the junction unmatched.

The V gene is TRBV2, the J gene TRBJ2-5, with 10 bases lining up with TRBD1. This CDR3 has 13 amino acids. Germline-derived CDR1 and CDR2 are SNHLY and FYNNEI. Losses at the gene ends were 6 bases for V and 5 bases for J; bases not matched to a gene: 3. Written as DNA, the CDR3 is TGTGCCAGCAGCGGGACAGGGGTTGAGACCCAGTACTTC. Translated, it gives CASSGTGVETQYF.

There are a few counts of this clonotype. The V gene is TRBV6-1, the J gene TRBJ2-7; the D is unclear. In germline, CDR1 is MNHNS, CDR2 SASEGT. Trimming removed 6 bases from V and 7 bases from J, with 16 bases in between. This CDR3 has 13 amino acids. CDR3 DNA: TGTGCCAGCAGCCCGCCGGACCCTAGGGAGCAGTACTTC. It is translated as CASSPPDPREQYF.

This clonotype was detected only a few times. The J gene is TRBJ2-3, the V gene TRBV12-3 or TRBV12-4; no definite D call. The CDR3 has 13 amino acids. Trimming pared 4 bases from V and 4 bases from J, leaving 9 bases between. The CDR3 here is CASSSPPSDTQYF. As DNA, the CDR3 is TGTGCCAGCAGTTCTCCCCCTTCAGATACGCAGTATTTT.

Concerning this clonotype: A read error may produce the germline difference seen at one junction end. The chain combines TRBV6-2 or TRBV6-3 with TRBJ2-5, with 7 bases identical to TRBD1. The CDR3 is 14 residues long. Germline values: CDR1 MNHEY, CDR2 SVGEGT. CDR3 nucleotide sequence: TGTACCAGCAGCTTAAGAGGGACAGAAGAGACCCAGTACTTC. This sequence encodes CTSSLRGTEETQYF.

This clonotype was seen only a few times. This chain links TRBV6-1 with TRBJ2-1; the match to TRBD2 covers 13 bases. V was pared by 6 bases and J by 6 bases, with 5 bases of the junction left unmatched. Looked up from germline, CDR1 is MNHNS and CDR2 is SASEGT. CDR3 size: 15 residues. The CDR3 nucleotides read TGTGCCAGCAGGCTGACTAGCGGGAGGTCCAATGAGCAGTTCTTC. This translates into CASRLTSGRSNEQFF.

The chain is built from TRBV28 and TRBJ2-5; 7 bases are a match to TRBD2. Germline V gives CDR1 MDHEN, CDR2 SYDVKM. The CDR3 sequence is 14 residues long. After removal of 6 bases from V and 5 bases from J, the junction contained 9 bases not matched to a gene. In nucleotides, the CDR3 is TGTGCCAGCAGCCTTCTAGCGGACGCGGAGACCCAGTACTTC. Its protein product is CASSLLADAETQYF.

The genes are TRBV12-3 or TRBV12-4 and TRBJ2-7; D remains unclear. This CDR3 has 14 amino acids. V was clipped by 7 bases and J by 5 bases, with 18 bases between them. As DNA, the CDR3 is TGTGCCAGCACCGTGAGACTCTCGGGCCACGAGCAGTACTTC. Its translation is CASTVRLSGHEQYF.

The rearrangement uses TRBV18 and TRBJ1-4, with 7 bases matching TRBD1. From germline, CDR1 is KGHSH and CDR2 LQKENI. CDR3 length: 14 residues. Unmatched junction bases numbered 5, after V lost 4 bases and J lost 6 bases. The CDR3 reads CASSQTDRDEKLFF. CDR3 DNA: TGTGCCAGCTCACAGACAGACAGGGATGAAAAACTGTTTTTT.

V and J are TRBV7-1 and TRBJ2-3; 7 bases agree with TRBD2. TRBV7-1 belongs to the ORF category, with a function that is uncertain. CDR3 length: 16 amino acids. The ends lost 3 bases at V and 3 bases at J; junction bases unmatched: 9. The CDR3 nucleotides are TGTGCCAGCAGCTCGTCGGGCGGGAGAATGACAGATACGCAGTATTTT. Protein sequence: CASSSSGGRMTDTQYF.

The CDR3 DNA sequence: TGCGCCAGCAGCTTGGAAAGATCTAATGAAAAACTGTTTTTT. Translation gives CASSLERSNEKLFF. This chain uses TRBV5-1 with TRBJ1-4; D call uncertain. Germline CDR1 is SGHRS and CDR2 is YFSETQ. This CDR3 is built from 14 residues. Trimming removed 0 bases at V and 3 bases at J, with 6 bases between. The variable domain in full, completed from reference TRBV5-1 and TRBJ1-4, reads KAGVTQTPRYLIKTRGQQVTLSCSPISGHRSVSWYQQTPGQGLQFLFEYFSETQRNKGNFPGRFSGRQFSNSRSEMNVSTLELGDSALYLCASSLERSNEKLFFGSGTQLSVL.

The CDR3 coding sequence is TGCGCCAGCAGCCAGTTCGGGGTATTGAGTATTCGCCAGTCGAGCTCCTATGGCTACACCTTC. Translating gives CASSQFGVLSIRQSSSYGYTF. V gene TRBV4-1 combines with J gene TRBJ1-2, with D unresolved. Trimming removed 3 bases at V and 4 bases at J, with 33 bases between. CDR1 MGHRA and CDR2 YSYEKL come from the germline V gene. The CDR3 is made up of 21 amino acids.

The rearrangement uses TRBV7-2 and TRBJ2-7, with TRBD2 as a possible D gene (5 bases). Per germline, CDR1 SGHTA and CDR2 FQGNSA. Trimming removed 5 bases from V and 7 bases from J, with 18 bases in between. The length of the CDR3 is 14 residues. CDR3: CASSPTTAPGEQYF. CDR3 bases: TGTGCCAGCAGCCCAACTACCGCCCCGGGGGAGCAGTACTTC.

V usage is TRBV27 and J usage is TRBJ1-4; possible D gene TRBD1, 5 bases. Deletions cut 3 bases from V and 0 bases from J, with 17 bases between. Per germline, CDR1 MNHEY and CDR2 SMNVEV (reference sequence). The CDR3 consists of 18 residues. CDR3 protein: CASSLRGPRRTTNEKLFF. CDR3 bases: TGTGCCAGCAGTTTGAGGGGCCCCCGCCGGACAACTAATGAAAAACTGTTTTTT.

The chain links TRBV25-1 to TRBJ2-7; 7 bases map to TRBD1. The CDR3 is made up of 13 amino acids. The V gene end was trimmed by 2 bases and the J gene end by 6 bases; junction bases not matched to a gene: 4. CDR1 and CDR2 from the germline V gene are MGHDK and SYGVNS. The CDR3 region is CASSEPGTAEQYF. CDR3 nucleotides: TGTGCCAGCAGTGAACCCGGGACAGCCGAGCAGTACTTC.

The rearrangement joins TRBV6-1 to TRBJ2-1; TRBD2 matches 12 bases. The CDR3 runs 16 residues. V lost 5 bases to trimming and J lost 4 bases; unmatched junction nucleotides: 6. Germline V CDR1 and CDR2: MNHNS, SASEGT. The CDR3 loop reads CASSQTSGSLYNEQFF. The CDR3 bases are TGTGCCAGCAGTCAGACTAGCGGGAGTTTATACAATGAGCAGTTCTTC.

CDR3 sequence reads: CASSTRLAGGPGTQYF. In DNA form, the CDR3 reads TGTGCCAGTAGTACCCGACTAGCGGGGGGGCCAGGGACCCAGTACTTC. V and J are TRBV19 and TRBJ2-5; TRBD2 agrees at 14 bases. After removal of 4 bases from V and 7 bases from J, the junction contained 8 bases not matched to a gene. Per germline, CDR1 LNHDA and CDR2 SQIVND (reference sequence). The CDR3 is 16 residues long.

A few counts support this clonotype. The chain uses TRBV7-2 and TRBJ2-7; D not resolved. The germline V gene encodes CDR1 SGHTA and CDR2 FQGNSA. Deletions cut 4 bases from V and 2 bases from J, with 15 bases between. CDR3 size: 15 residues. CDR3 sequence: CASSYLGGYTYEQYF. The CDR3 DNA sequence: TGTGCCAGCAGCTACCTAGGTGGCTATACCTACGAGCAGTACTTC.

In its sample, this clonotype was seen a few times. The chain has TRBV14 and TRBJ2-6; no clear D gene. Germline-derived CDR1 and CDR2 are SGHDN and FVKESK. The CDR3 totals 23 residues. V was clipped by 7 bases and J by 2 bases, with 36 bases between them. CDR3 in amino acids: CASKLCKGPRKKRKRTGANVLTF. DNA for the CDR3: TGTGCCAGCAAACTTTGTAAAGGACCCAGAAAAAAAAGGAAGAGGACTGGGGCCAACGTCCTGACTTTC.

The chain recombines TRBV20-1 with TRBJ1-5; no reliable D call. The V gene lost 0 bases and the J gene lost 4 bases, with 19 bases spanning the gap. This CDR3 spans 17 amino acids. The germline CDR1 and CDR2 sequences are DFQATT and SNEGSKA (reference sequence). CDR3 DNA sequence: TGCAGTGCTAGAGATCCGGACCCAGCCTTCTATAATCAGCCCCAGCATTTT. It yields the protein CSARDPDPAFYNQPQHF.

This clonotype was counted only a few times. The chain links TRBV3-1 to TRBJ2-6, with D possibly matching TRBD1 (6 bases). The ends were cut back, 3 bases at V and 0 bases at J, with 15 bases in the middle. The germline gives CDR1 LGHDT, CDR2 YNNKEL (reference sequence). There are 18 residues in the CDR3. Here the CDR3 reads CASSHRGRDYSGANVLTF. In DNA form, the CDR3 reads TGTGCCAGCAGCCACAGGGGAAGGGATTACTCTGGGGCCAACGTCCTGACTTTC.

The chain has TRBV12-3 or TRBV12-4 and TRBJ2-1; D possibly corresponds to TRBD2 (5 bases). The CDR3 extends over 18 amino acids. The ends were cut back, 6 bases at V and 1 base at J, with 22 bases in the middle. DNA of the CDR3: TGTGCCAGCAGCCCAGCGGTCCGCACAGAAACATCCTACAATGAGCAGTTCTTC. It encodes CASSPAVRTETSYNEQFF.

The chain uses TRBV12-3 or TRBV12-4 and TRBJ2-5; no definite D call. This CDR3 contains 13 residues. The V end was cut by 6 bases, the J end by 0 bases, with 8 bases between. The CDR3 loop reads CASRKTNQETQYF. Here the CDR3 DNA reads TGTGCCAGCAGAAAGACGAACCAAGAGACCCAGTACTTC.